Below, 8 T cell receptor beta chains from the same sample are listed, as sequenced in a study of blood T cell repertoires in COVID-19. The protocol was immunoSEQ multiplex PCR, while the TCRdb copy is restricted to in-frame clones and leaves out a portion. The repertoire holds 90,000 to 120,000 clones, with 89% as singletons. Sequencing was carried out using peripheral blood. The receptor source for this set is a man aged 35 to 55 with active or convalescent COVID-19.

This chain uses TRBV5-1 with TRBJ2-2; 12 bases line up with TRBD2. CDR3 length: 18 residues. Germline loops: CDR1 SGHRS, CDR2 YFSETQ. Unmatched junction bases numbered 7, after V lost 4 bases and J lost 0 bases. CDR3 region: CASSLAGGPPANTGELFF. The CDR3 coding sequence is TGCGCCAGCAGCCTAGCGGGAGGGCCCCCCGCGAACACCGGGGAGCTGTTTTTT.

The J gene is TRBJ2-2, the V gene TRBV2; TRBD1 matches at 8 bases. The V segment lost 7 bases and the J segment 3 bases; nucleotides outside the gene matches: 10. This CDR3 has 16 residues. CDR1 and CDR2 from the germline V gene are SNHLY and FYNNEI. In DNA form, the CDR3 reads TGTGCCAGCAATCTGTTCCCGGACAGGGACACCGGGGAGCTGTTTTTT. It is translated as CASNLFPDRDTGELFF. Full variable domain (outside the CDR3, taken from reference TRBV2 and TRBJ2-2): EPEVTQTPSHQVTQMGQEVILRCVPISNHLYFYWYRQILGQKVEFLVSFYNNEISEKSEIFDDQFSVERPDGSNFTLKIRSTKLEDSAMYFCASNLFPDRDTGELFFGEGSRLTVL.

This chain joins TRBV25-1 and TRBJ1-1; D call uncertain. Trimming shortened V by 1 base and J by 1 base, and 7 bases separated the two germline ends. Per germline, CDR1 MGHDK and CDR2 SYGVNS. This CDR3 spans 14 amino acids. This CDR3 is CASSELSGNTEAFF. CDR3 coding DNA: TGTGCCAGCAGTGAATTATCGGGGAACACTGAAGCTTTCTTT.

V gene TRBV4-3 combines with J gene TRBJ1-4; D gene unclear. CDR1 and CDR2 from the germline V gene are LGHNA and YSLEER. CDR3 length: 15 amino acids. The V and J ends lost 0 bases and 7 bases respectively, with 12 bases between them. CDR3 in DNA: TGCGCCAGCAGCCAAGAGGGCTTAGGTATTGAAAAACTGTTTTTT. Protein sequence: CASSQEGLGIEKLFF.

The CDR3: CASSFQETDTQYF. The CDR3 region has the DNA TGCGCCAGCAGCTTCCAGGAAACAGATACGCAGTATTTT. The chain carries TRBV5-1 and TRBJ2-3; D unresolved. There are 13 residues in the CDR3. Germline lookup yields CDR1 SGHRS and CDR2 YFSETQ. V shed 2 bases and J shed 3 bases, with 7 bases lying between them.

V and J are TRBV7-2 and TRBJ2-3, with 12 bases fitting TRBD2. J gave up 4 bases and V 5 bases, and 10 bases lay outside the gene matches. The CDR3 length is 17 residues. Per germline, CDR1 SGHTA and CDR2 FQGNSA. The CDR3 DNA is TGTGCCAGCAGCGGACGACTAGCGGGAGAGGCGGCAGATACGCAGTATTTT. Amino acid sequence: CASSGRLAGEAADTQYF.

V and J are TRBV7-2 and TRBJ1-3; 8 positions agree with TRBD1. The CDR3 runs to 15 residues. The V segment lost 5 bases and the J segment 4 bases; nucleotides outside the gene matches: 7. From germline, CDR1 is SGHTA and CDR2 FQGNSA. For the CDR3, the DNA is TGTGCCAGCAGCGCCTGGACAGGGCGAGGAAACACCATATATTTT. Translated: CASSAWTGRGNTIYF.

V and J are TRBV27 and TRBJ1-1, with D possibly matching TRBD1 (5 bases). The CDR3 covers 16 residues. The germline V and J ends were trimmed by 4 bases and 2 bases, with 17 bases remaining between them. Germline lookup yields CDR1 MNHEY and CDR2 SMNVEV (reference sequence). CDR3 bases: TGTGCCAGCAGTTCCCGTGGGGGGGGTACTAACACTGAAGCTTTCTTT. This codes for CASSSRGGGTNTEAFF.